This TCR beta chain was identified during a study of blood T cell repertoires in COVID-19. Across the study: Some COVID-19 samples were acute and others convalescent; all came from the United States, Italy and Spain. PBMCs, B-cell-depleted T cells, or T cells were the source of the cDNA or gDNA that made up the material.

The protocol was immunoSEQ multiplex PCR, while the TCRdb copy is restricted to in-frame clones and leaves out a portion. The sample lists nearly 350,000 clones, under 95% seen once, with 3% to 4% in the top ten. V was clipped by 1 base and J by 7 bases, with 4 bases between them. The CDR3 length is 12 residues. Looked up from germline, CDR1 is LGHNA and CDR2 is YSLEER. The TCR sequence derives from a woman aged 18-29 years who had recovered from COVID-19. Sequencing was performed on peripheral blood. V is TRBV4-3 and J is TRBJ2-2; unclear D gene. The CDR3 DNA reads TGCGCCAGCAGCCAAGTTAACGGGGAGCTGTTTTTT. Its translation: CASSQVNGELFF.